This is a list of T cell receptor beta chains from one sample in a study of blood T cell repertoires in COVID-19. Produced via immunoSEQ multiplex PCR; TCRdb's table is partial and in-frame only. The profile shows just under 150,000 clones, more than 80% of them singletons. The sequenced sample was peripheral blood. The source of these receptors is a human donor in a cohort sampled during active COVID-19. Both conserved end residues are part of each CDR3. A D gene is named only where the DNA matches it firmly. Clone sizes are given selectively: once, few, many, or a class where the clone is expanded.

len | abundance | j_gene | d_gene | v_gene | CDR3aa | CDR3nt
16 | few | TRBJ2-7 | TRBD1 | TRBV7-6 | CASSGGPGTGVHEQYF | TGTGCCAGCAGCGGTGGCCCGGGGACAGGGGTACACGAGCAGTACTTC
17 | . | TRBJ2-3 | TRBD2 | TRBV5-6 | CASSSGLAEEIRDTQYF | TGTGCCAGCAGCTCCGGACTAGCAGAGGAAATACGAGATACGCAGTATTTT
15 | . | TRBJ2-1 | TRBD2 | TRBV5-1 | CASSSRLAGDSEQFF | TGCGCCAGCAGCTCCCGACTAGCGGGAGATTCGGAGCAGTTCTTC
14 | once | TRBJ2-1 | TRBD2 | TRBV2 | CASSEASGYNEQFF | TGTGCCAGCAGTGAAGCTAGCGGGTACAATGAGCAGTTCTTC
13 | . | TRBJ1-4 | . | TRBV29-1 | CSARTGDNEKLFF | TGCAGCGCCAGGACGGGGGATAATGAAAAACTGTTTTTT
16 | many | TRBJ2-7 | TRBD1 | TRBV3-1/TRBV3-2 | CASSQDIGTVSYEQYF | TGTGCCAGCAGCCAAGATATAGGGACAGTCTCCTACGAGCAGTACTTC
15 | . | TRBJ1-1 | . | TRBV6-2/TRBV6-3 | CASSSGNQGFAEAFF | TGTGCCAGCAGTTCGGGGAATCAGGGGTTCGCTGAAGCTTTCTTT
15 | . | TRBJ1-1 | . | TRBV28 | CASSLLGGGNTEAFF | TGTGCCAGCAGTTTATTAGGGGGGGGGAACACTGAAGCTTTCTTT
14 | . | TRBJ1-6 | . | TRBV9 | CASSVGGPEGPLHF | TGTGCCAGCAGCGTCGGGGGGCCTGAGGGGCCCCTCCACTTT
15 | . | TRBJ2-7 | . | TRBV5-1 | CASSLVADSSYEQYF | TGCGCCAGCAGCTTGGTTGCGGATAGCTCCTACGAGCAGTACTTC
21 | . | TRBJ2-2 | TRBD2 | TRBV7-3 | CASSLKPWGSGGRLDTGELFF | TGTGCCAGCAGCTTAAAGCCCTGGGGGAGCGGGGGTCGATTGGACACCGGGGAGCTGTTTTTT
14 | . | TRBJ1-4 | . | TRBV5-6 | CASSPLRGNEKLFF | TGTGCCAGCAGCCCACTTAGGGGTAATGAAAAACTGTTTTTT
13 | . | TRBJ2-1 | . | TRBV2 | CASIGVGGNEQFF | TGTGCCAGCATTGGTGTGGGGGGCAATGAGCAGTTCTTC
16 | . | TRBJ1-1 | TRBD1 | TRBV19 | CATREEGALWNTEAFF | TGTGCCACGCGGGAAGAGGGGGCTCTCTGGAACACTGAAGCTTTCTTT
13 | few | TRBJ2-5 | . | TRBV10-1 | CASSPRGQETQYF | TGCGCCAGCAGTCCTAGGGGCCAAGAGACCCAGTACTTC
15 | . | TRBJ1-3 | TRBD1 | TRBV6-1 | CASSDGTALGNTIYF | TGTGCCAGCAGTGACGGGACAGCCCTAGGAAACACCATATATTTT